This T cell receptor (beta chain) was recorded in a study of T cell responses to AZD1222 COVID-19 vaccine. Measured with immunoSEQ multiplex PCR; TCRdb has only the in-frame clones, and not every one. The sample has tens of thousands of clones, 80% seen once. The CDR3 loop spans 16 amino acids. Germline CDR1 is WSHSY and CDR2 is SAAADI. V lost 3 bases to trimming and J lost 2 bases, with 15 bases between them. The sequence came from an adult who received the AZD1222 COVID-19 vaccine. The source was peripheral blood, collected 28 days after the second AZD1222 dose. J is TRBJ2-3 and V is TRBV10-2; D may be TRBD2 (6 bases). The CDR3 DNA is TGCGCCAGCAGTGACGTGGCGGGCGGGGACACAGATACGCAGTATTTT. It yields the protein CASSDVAGGDTDTQYF.